This passage covers 19 T cell receptor beta chains from one sample sequenced in a study of cytomegalovirus exposure and HLA in healthy donors. In the PCR, 60 Vbeta and 13 Jbeta primers were used. The repertoire was sequenced with immunoSEQ multiplex PCR; TCRdb's copy has only in-frame clones and lacks some. The sample has 100,000 to 150,000 clones, around 77% seen once. The sample comprised PBMCs. These receptor sequences come from a male donor in good health and CMV-seropositive.

J is TRBJ2-3 and V is TRBV5-4; 7 bases line up with TRBD1. Germline lookup yields CDR1 SGHNT and CDR2 YYREEE (reference sequence). The CDR3 runs 15 residues. Unmatched junction bases numbered 10, after V lost 0 bases and J lost 9 bases. DNA for the CDR3: TGTGCCAGCAGCTTGGCCCACAGGGGCCTAGGGACGCAGTATTTT. This gives the protein CASSLAHRGLGTQYF. Filled out from reference TRBV5-4 and TRBJ2-3, the complete variable domain reads ETGVTQSPTHLIKTRGQQVTLRCSSQSGHNTVSWYQQALGQGPQFIFQYYREEENGRGNFPPRFSGLQFPNYSSELNVNALELDDSALYLCASSLAHRGLGTQYFGPGTRLTVL.

This clone was observed a single time. The chain carries TRBV10-2 and TRBJ1-2; TRBD1 might be the D (5 bases). Looked up from germline, CDR1 is WSHSY and CDR2 is SAAADI. Trimming stripped 4 bases from V and 10 bases from J, with 13 bases between. This CDR3 has 12 residues. CDR3 region: CASSAPGRAYTF. The DNA of the CDR3 is TGCGCCAGCAGTGCCCCAGGGAGGGCCTACACCTTC.

V usage is TRBV4-2 and J usage is TRBJ2-7, with D tentatively TRBD2 (5 bases). This CDR3 is 14 amino acids long. Trimming took 4 bases from V and 9 from J, leaving 19 bases between them. CDR1 is LGHNA, CDR2 YNFKEQ, per germline. The CDR3 protein is CASSRGLESPVQYF. The CDR3 nucleotides read TGTGCCAGCAGCCGTGGACTCGAGTCTCCGGTGCAGTACTTC.

This clone has just a few counts. The chain is built from TRBV7-9 and TRBJ2-3; TRBD2 might be the D (5 bases). The germline gives CDR1 SEHNR, CDR2 FQNEAQ (reference sequence). This CDR3 has 14 amino acids. V was pared by 1 base and J by 5 bases, with 10 bases between. The CDR3 sequence: CASSLGNRGDTQYF. CDR3 nucleotide sequence: TGTGCCAGCAGCTTAGGAAATCGGGGAGATACGCAGTATTTT.

This chain uses TRBV5-6 with TRBJ1-1; D gene uncertain. CDR1 is SGHDT and CDR2 is YYEEEE in the germline V gene. This CDR3 comprises 13 residues. The V and J ends lost 4 bases and 5 bases respectively, with 12 bases between them. CDR3 nucleotide sequence: TGTGCCAGCAGCCGGACGGGGTTGACTGAAGCTTTCTTT. Amino acid sequence: CASSRTGLTEAFF.

The chain links TRBV2 to TRBJ1-3, with D unclear. Trimming stripped 4 bases from V and 0 bases from J, with 10 bases between. The CDR3 spans 15 residues. The germline CDR1 and CDR2 sequences are SNHLY and FYNNEI. CDR3 nucleotide sequence: TGTGCCAGCAGTGTATCGGGGAACTCTGGAAACACCATATATTTT. It codes for CASSVSGNSGNTIYF.

The chain links TRBV19 to TRBJ2-5, with D tentatively TRBD1 (8 bases). The CDR3 loop spans 15 amino acids. Between the trimmed V and J ends, which lost 8 bases and 11 bases, there was a span of 27 bases. Germline CDR1 and CDR2: LNHDA and SQIVND (reference sequence). This CDR3 reads CASLTGDGGGGEQYF. CDR3 coding DNA: TGTGCCAGTCTGACAGGGGATGGGGGTGGGGGGGAGCAGTACTTC.

This chain uses TRBV5-8 with TRBJ2-2; 9 nucleotides agree with TRBD2. This CDR3 is built from 16 residues. Per germline, CDR1 SGHTS and CDR2 YDEGEE. Trimming took 3 bases from V and 2 from J; bases not matched to a gene: 5. The CDR3 DNA reads as TGTGCCAGCAGCTCCGGGACTAGCCGCAACACCGGGGAGCTGTTTTTT. Protein: CASSSGTSRNTGELFF. Variable domain in full (rest from reference TRBV5-8 and TRBJ2-2): EAGVTQSPTHLIKTRGQQATLRCSPISGHTSVYWYQQALGLGLQFLLWYDEGEERNRGNFPPRFSGRQFPNYSSELNVNALELEDSALYLCASSSGTSRNTGELFFGEGSRLTVL.

This chain uses TRBV28 with TRBJ1-2; D not certain. Per germline, CDR1 MDHEN and CDR2 SYDVKM. The CDR3 is 12 residues long. Trimming removed 3 bases at V and 6 bases at J, with 8 bases between. In nucleotides, the CDR3 is TGTGCCAGCAGTTTCCGGGGTCATGGCTACACCTTC. This codes for CASSFRGHGYTF.

V usage is TRBV27 and J usage is TRBJ2-1, with 7 bases aligning to TRBD1. The trim removed 5 bases at V and 4 bases at J, leaving 8 bases unmatched. The CDR3 spans 15 residues. Germline V CDR1 and CDR2: MNHEY, SMNVEV (reference sequence). The CDR3 region has the DNA TGTGCCAGCAGTCCCCCACAGGGGAGTTACAATGAGCAGTTCTTC. This codes for CASSPPQGSYNEQFF.

The chain couples TRBV6-1 to TRBJ1-2, with 7 bases aligning to TRBD1. The V gene's germline CDR1 is MNHNS and CDR2 SASEGT. With V trimmed by 8 bases and J by 8 bases, 5 bases remained unmatched. The CDR3 runs to 11 residues. CDR3 bases: TGTGCCAGCCAGACAGGGAGCGGCTACACCTTC. Encoded protein: CASQTGSGYTF.

The chain carries TRBV5-6 and TRBJ2-2; 9 nucleotides match TRBD2. The CDR3 spans 15 residues. The V gene's germline CDR1 is SGHDT and CDR2 YYEEEE. V lost 3 bases to trimming and J lost 5 bases; unmatched junction nucleotides: 5. DNA of the CDR3: TGTGCCAGCAGCTATGGTAGCGGGAGTACCGGGGAGCTGTTTTTT. Amino acids: CASSYGSGSTGELFF.

The J gene is TRBJ2-4, the V gene TRBV15; D may be TRBD2 (6 bases). The CDR3 runs to 15 residues. Germline-derived CDR1 and CDR2 are LNHNV and YYDKDF (reference sequence). V shed 0 bases and J shed 9 bases, with 15 bases lying between them. The CDR3 loop reads CATSRDNSGLGIQYF. The CDR3 DNA is TGTGCCACCAGCAGAGATAACAGCGGGTTGGGCATTCAGTACTTC.

The chain is built from TRBV6-5 and TRBJ2-5; TRBD1 matches 9 bases. The DNA matches TRBJ2-7 better at its end, which makes the J call doubtful. The germline V gene has CDR1 MNHEY and CDR2 SVGAGI. The CDR3 is 14 residues long. CDR3 sequence reads: CASRGTGSSYEQYF. DNA of the CDR3: TGTGCCAGCAGGGGGACAGGGAGTTCCTACGAGCAGTACTTC.

The chain couples TRBV5-4 to TRBJ1-2, with D possibly TRBD1 on 6 matching bases. V gave up 5 bases and J gave up 4 bases, with 12 bases separating them. Germline lookup yields CDR1 SGHNT and CDR2 YYREEE (reference sequence). The CDR3 runs to 13 residues. The CDR3 spells CASSLDRSYGYTF. CDR3 nucleotides: TGTGCCAGCAGTCTGGACAGAAGCTATGGCTACACCTTC.

The chain is built from TRBV2 and TRBJ2-1; TRBD2 matches at 7 bases. The junction had 5 bases not matched to a gene; V was cut back by 5 bases and J by 4 bases. This CDR3 has 14 residues. The germline gives CDR1 SNHLY, CDR2 FYNNEI. CDR3 DNA: TGTGCCAGCAGTTCCGAGGGACTATACAATGAGCAGTTCTTC. It specifies CASSSEGLYNEQFF.

Only a few counts were recorded for this clone. V usage is TRBV11-3 and J usage is TRBJ2-3, with TRBD1 matching over 8 bases. J was trimmed by 0 bases and V by 1 base; bases with no gene match: 6. The germline gives CDR1 SGHNT, CDR2 YENEEA. CDR3 size: 17 residues. The CDR3 DNA reads TGTGCCAGCAGCTTAGGCTCGACAGGGGCCAGCACAGATACGCAGTATTTT. Translation: CASSLGSTGASTDTQYF.

The V call is TRBV5-1, the J call TRBJ2-4, with TRBD1 matching over 7 bases. V shed 0 bases, J shed 10 bases, and the junction held 10 bases outside the gene matches. The CDR3 sequence is 15 residues long. The V gene's germline CDR1 is SGHRS and CDR2 YFSETQ. The CDR3 sequence: CASSLDMGDSPIQYF. In nucleotides, the CDR3 is TGCGCCAGCAGCTTGGATATGGGGGACAGCCCAATTCAGTACTTC.

V is TRBV6-5 and J is TRBJ2-7, with 7 bases lining up with TRBD1. There are 14 residues in the CDR3. Per germline, CDR1 MNHEY and CDR2 SVGAGI. Trimming removed 6 bases from V and 2 bases from J; junction bases left unmatched: 7. The CDR3 region has the DNA TGTGCCAGCAGCCTGGACAGGTTTACCTACGAGCAGTACTTC. It codes for CASSLDRFTYEQYF.